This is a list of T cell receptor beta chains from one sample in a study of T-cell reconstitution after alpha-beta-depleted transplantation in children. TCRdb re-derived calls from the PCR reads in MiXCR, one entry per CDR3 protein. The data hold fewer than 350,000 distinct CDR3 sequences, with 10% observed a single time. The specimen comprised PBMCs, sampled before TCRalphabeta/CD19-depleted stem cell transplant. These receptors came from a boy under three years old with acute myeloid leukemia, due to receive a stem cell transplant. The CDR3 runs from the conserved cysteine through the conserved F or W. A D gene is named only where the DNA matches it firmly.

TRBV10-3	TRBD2	CATTLLGGGSYNEQFF
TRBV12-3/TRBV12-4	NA	CASSGSIPYEQYF
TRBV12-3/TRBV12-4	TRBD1	CASSPGDRGTF
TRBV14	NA	CASSHRWPSYEQYF
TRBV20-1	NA	CSARGPGQTVYEQYF
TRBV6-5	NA	CASSYRGDNSPLHF
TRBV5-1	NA	CASSLAPTTRRRTDTQYF
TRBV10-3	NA	CAIRLGGTGANVLTF
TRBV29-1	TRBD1	CSGEQTGAFYNEQFF
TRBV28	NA	CASSSGYGPQHF
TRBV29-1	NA	CSVAAGGVSTDTQYF
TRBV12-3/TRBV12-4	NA	CASSFRGAAKNIQYF
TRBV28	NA	CASSLSGLQGDGYTF
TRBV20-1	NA	CSARATRAKNIQYF
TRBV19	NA	CASSPPKQPQHF
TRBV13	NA	CASSLAGRIHNEQFF
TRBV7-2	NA	CASSLALVGRAKNIQYF
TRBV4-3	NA	CASSQEARHRQPQHF
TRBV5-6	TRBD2	CASSLDERGPAYNEQFF
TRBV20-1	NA	CSARDTGPSTDTQYF
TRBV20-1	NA	CSARVGAENIQYF
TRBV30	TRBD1	CAWVENRGLGEAFF
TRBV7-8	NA	CASSLGSAGNEQFF